This T cell receptor beta chain was recovered during a study of T cell responses to AZD1222 COVID-19 vaccine. Study at large: Whether given at about 4 or about 12 weeks, second doses were pooled. Study-wide findings and caveats: Elevations in Spike-specific TCR breadth and depth followed administration of two AZD1222 doses.

The table came from immunoSEQ multiplex PCR; TCRdb's copy has only in-frame clones and leaves some out. The sample carries roughly 120,000 clones, 70% to 90% recorded once. The CDR3 sequence is 14 residues long. Between the trimmed V and J ends, which lost 1 base and 6 bases, there was a span of 9 bases. Germline V gives CDR1 SGHDN, CDR2 FVKESK. As to this clone: Its antigen is currently unknown.

The J gene is TRBJ2-2, the V gene TRBV14, with unresolved D. This clonotype was obtained from an adult in good health. Sequenced here: peripheral blood, sampled on day 0 of AZD1222 vaccination. The CDR3 is CASSQVPSAGELFF. CDR3 sequence (DNA): TGTGCCAGCAGCCAAGTCCCGTCCGCCGGGGAGCTGTTTTTT. Variable domain in full (rest from reference TRBV14 and TRBJ2-2): EAGVTQFPSHSVIEKGQTVTLRCDPISGHDNLYWYRRVMGKEIKFLLHFVKESKQDESGMPNNRFLAERTGGTYSTLKVQPAELEDSGVYFCASSQVPSAGELFFGEGSRLTVL.